The 2 T cell receptor beta chains reported below all come from one sample, sequenced in a study of early T cells in non-severe SARS-CoV-2 infection. TCRdb processed the 5' RACE reads anew with MiXCR; each CDR3 protein has one entry. Of approximately 65,000 distinct CDR3 sequences in the sample, approximately 11% were seen once. Sequenced material: whole blood, taken at baseline. The receptors were gathered from an adult who was a healthcare worker with PCR-confirmed SARS-CoV-2 infection or an uninfected control (not recorded which).

There are many counts of this clonotype. The chain links TRBV9 to TRBJ2-2; possible D gene TRBD1, 5 bases. V lost 0 bases, J lost 5 bases, and 11 bases lay in between. CDR1 is SGDLS and CDR2 is YYNGEE in the germline V gene. CDR3 size: 15 residues. The CDR3 protein is CASSVEGLGTGELFF. The CDR3, as DNA: TGTGCCAGCAGCGTAGAGGGGTTGGGGACCGGGGAGCTGTTTTTT.

This clonotype appeared a few times. The chain is built from TRBV5-1 and TRBJ2-1, with D unclear. Between the trimmed V and J ends, which lost 4 bases and 10 bases, there was a span of 18 bases. The germline CDR1 and CDR2 sequences are SGHRS and YFSETQ. The CDR3 loop spans 14 amino acids. CDR3 amino acids: CASSPSGIVAEQFF. In DNA form, the CDR3 reads TGCGCCAGCAGCCCGTCTGGGATCGTCGCGGAGCAGTTCTTC.